The rows below give T cell receptor beta chains drawn from one sample of a study of blood T cell repertoires in COVID-19. The repertoire was sequenced with immunoSEQ multiplex PCR; TCRdb's copy has only in-frame clones and lacks some. The sample contains around 190,000 clones, roughly 91% of which appear only once. Material: peripheral blood. These receptors were collected from a human donor in a cohort sampled during active COVID-19. CDR3s include the opening cysteine and the closing phenylalanine or tryptophan. D genes are given only for firm matches. Part of the rows lack a size; the others show once, few, many or a class for expanded clones.

>.|TRBJ2-6|TRBV6-2/TRBV6-3|.
CASSYLPFSGANVLTF
TGTGCCAGCAGTTACCTACCATTCTCTGGGGCCAACGTCCTGACTTTC
>.|TRBJ1-3|TRBV7-2|.
CASSLGGLNSGNTIYF
TGTGCCAGCAGTTTGGGGGGGTTGAACTCTGGAAACACCATATATTTT
>TRBD1|TRBJ2-1|TRBV9|.
CASSVVGQGYNEQFF
TGTGCCAGCAGCGTAGTGGGACAGGGTTACAATGAGCAGTTCTTC
>.|TRBJ1-3|TRBV20-1|few
CSAGGKNTIYF
TGCAGTGCCGGAGGGAAGAACACCATATATTTT
>.|TRBJ2-7|TRBV11-3|.
CASSLGSTYEQYF
TGTGCCAGCAGCTTGGGCAGTACCTACGAGCAGTACTTC
>.|TRBJ1-2|TRBV7-8|once
CASSFGGFHYGYTF
TGTGCCAGCAGCTTCGGCGGGTTTCACTATGGCTACACCTTC
>TRBD1|TRBJ1-1|TRBV5-1|.
CASSTWTGDTEAFF
TGCGCCAGCAGCACCTGGACAGGGGATACTGAAGCTTTCTTT
>TRBD1|TRBJ1-1|TRBV18|once
CASSHDRAEAFF
TGTGCCAGCTCGCACGACAGGGCTGAAGCTTTCTTT
>TRBD1|TRBJ2-1|TRBV2|.
CASRVDRGPYNEQFF
TGTGCCAGCAGGGTAGACAGGGGTCCCTACAATGAGCAGTTCTTC
>TRBD2|TRBJ2-1|TRBV19|few
CASSIGLAGPYNEQFF
TGTGCCAGTAGTATCGGACTAGCGGGACCCTACAATGAGCAGTTCTTC
>.|TRBJ1-1|TRBV30|.
CAWKGGGDTEAFF
TGTGCCTGGAAGGGGGGGGGAGACACTGAAGCTTTCTTT
>.|TRBJ2-6|TRBV10-3|.
CAISGGWTQGANVLTF
TGTGCCATCAGCGGGGGATGGACCCAGGGGGCCAACGTCCTGACTTTC
>TRBD2|TRBJ2-7|TRBV19|.
CASSYPSTGGYEQYF
TGTGCCAGTAGTTACCCCTCAACGGGGGGATACGAGCAGTACTTC
>.|TRBJ1-1|TRBV6-1|.
CASSEKAGVAAFF
TGTGCCAGCAGTGAAAAGGCGGGGGTGGCGGCTTTCTTT
>TRBD1|TRBJ1-1|TRBV10-3|.
CAISEIAGTGGTEAFF
TGTGCCATCAGTGAGATCGCCGGGACAGGAGGCACTGAAGCTTTCTTT
>TRBD2|TRBJ2-1|TRBV25-1|.
CASSVAGGAYNEQFF
TGTGCCAGCAGTGTAGCGGGAGGAGCCTACAATGAGCAGTTCTTC
>.|TRBJ1-3|TRBV4-3|.
CASSRTLGRGNTIYF
TGCGCCAGCAGCCGCACCCTAGGTCGCGGAAACACCATATATTTT
>.|TRBJ2-4|TRBV5-1|.
CASSDPGASKNIQYF
TGCGCCAGCAGCGATCCAGGGGCGTCCAAAAACATTCAGTACTTC
>.|TRBJ1-6|TRBV9|few
CASSFRDTESPLHF
TGTGCCAGCAGCTTCAGGGATACGGAGTCACCCCTCCACTTT
>TRBD2|TRBJ2-7|TRBV5-4|.
CASSLAGGNYEQYF
TGTGCCAGCAGCTTAGCGGGAGGAAACTACGAGCAGTACTTC
>.|TRBJ1-5|TRBV19|.
CASTGGKGNQPQHF
TGTGCCAGTACTGGGGGCAAAGGTAATCAGCCCCAGCATTTT
>TRBD1|TRBJ2-3|TRBV13|.
CASSYAVDREMGDTQYF
TGTGCCAGCAGCTACGCCGTGGACAGGGAAATGGGGGATACGCAGTATTTT
>TRBD2|TRBJ2-2|TRBV4-1|.
CASSTSLAGDPTGELFF
TGCGCCAGCAGCACCTCTTTGGCGGGGGACCCCACCGGGGAGCTGTTTTTT
>TRBD1|TRBJ1-4|TRBV6-5|.
CASRTGTGGEKLFF
TGTGCCAGCAGAACCGGGACAGGGGGTGAAAAACTGTTTTTT
>TRBD1|TRBJ2-3|TRBV2|.
CASSEIRGQLQYF
TGTGCCAGCAGTGAAATTAGGGGGCAGCTGCAGTATTTT
>.|TRBJ2-1|TRBV2|.
CASSKGHNEQFF
TGTGCCAGCAGTAAGGGGCACAATGAGCAGTTCTTC
>TRBD2|TRBJ2-3|TRBV6-2/TRBV6-3|once
CASSYSRLAGDTQYF
TGTGCCAGCAGTTACTCGAGACTAGCCGGGGATACGCAGTATTTT
>.|TRBJ1-2|TRBV7-2|.
CASSLGRAGGYTF
TGTGCCAGCAGCTTAGGGAGGGCGGGCGGCTACACCTTC
>TRBD1|TRBJ2-3|TRBV2|.
CASMFPGQGGDTQYF
TGTGCCAGCATGTTCCCGGGACAGGGTGGAGATACGCAGTATTTT
>.|TRBJ2-5|TRBV7-6|.
CASSSQGLQETQYF
TGTGCCAGCAGCTCCCAGGGTCTCCAAGAGACCCAGTACTTC
>.|TRBJ2-6|TRBV11-2|.
CASSLVGHSLSGANVLTF
TGTGCCAGCAGCTTAGTCGGACACAGTCTCTCTGGGGCCAACGTCCTGACTTTC
>TRBD1|TRBJ1-2|TRBV7-6|once
CASSARQGPDGYTF
TGTGCCAGCAGCGCAAGACAGGGACCGGATGGCTACACCTTC
>TRBD1|TRBJ2-6|TRBV6-2/TRBV6-3|few
CASSNRGYGANVLTF
TGTGCCAGCAGTAACAGGGGGTATGGGGCCAACGTCCTGACTTTC
>TRBD2|TRBJ2-4|TRBV6-2/TRBV6-3|few
CASSLTQTSYIQYF
TGTGCCAGCAGCCTCACTCAGACTAGCTACATTCAGTACTTC
>TRBD2|TRBJ2-1|TRBV7-2|.
CASSPRTSGYNEQFF
TGTGCCAGCAGCCCTCGGACTAGCGGATACAATGAGCAGTTCTTC
>.|TRBJ1-2|TRBV7-9|.
CASSLVEVGYTF
TGTGCCAGCAGCTTAGTGGAGGTTGGCTACACCTTC
>.|TRBJ2-2|TRBV6-1|few
CASSEAGEAGELFF
TGTGCCAGCAGTGAAGCGGGAGAGGCCGGGGAGCTGTTTTTT
>TRBD2|TRBJ2-1|TRBV4-3|.
CASSHPQEAGGEKQFF
TGCGCCAGCAGCCACCCGCAAGAAGCGGGAGGTGAAAAGCAGTTCTTC
>.|TRBJ2-3|TRBV27|.
CASSPIRGDTQYF
TGTGCCAGCAGCCCTATACGGGGAGATACGCAGTATTTT
>TRBD1|TRBJ2-3|TRBV4-3|.
CASSLVGQGPDTQYF
TGCGCCAGCAGCCTGGTGGGACAGGGGCCGGATACGCAGTATTTT
>.|TRBJ2-1|TRBV10-3|.
CAVRDNLHNEQFF
TGTGCCGTCCGGGACAACCTACACAATGAGCAGTTCTTC
>TRBD2|TRBJ2-5|TRBV9|.
CASSPGVGRGKETQYF
TGTGCCAGCAGCCCCGGTGTTGGGCGGGGGAAAGAGACCCAGTACTTC
>TRBD2|TRBJ2-7|TRBV27|.
CASSSSSGLYLYEQYF
TGTGCCAGCAGTTCCTCTAGCGGATTGTATCTATACGAGCAGTACTTC
>.|TRBJ1-5|TRBV7-4|.
CASSWRGGSNQPQHF
TGTGCCAGCAGCTGGAGAGGGGGTAGCAATCAGCCCCAGCATTTT
>TRBD1|TRBJ1-1|TRBV7-2|few
CASSLQGAVSTEAFF
TGTGCCAGCAGCTTACAGGGGGCTGTCAGCACTGAAGCTTTCTTT
>.|TRBJ1-3|TRBV7-9|once
CASSPPATENSGNTIYF
TGTGCCAGCAGCCCACCGGCGACAGAGAACTCTGGAAACACCATATATTTT
>.|TRBJ2-2|TRBV5-4|.
CASSLVGQNTGELFF
TGTGCCAGCAGCTTGGTGGGACAAAACACCGGGGAGCTGTTTTTT
>TRBD1|TRBJ1-2|TRBV12-3/TRBV12-4|.
CASSFDRGVGYTF
TGTGCCAGCAGTTTTGACAGGGGAGTGGGCTACACCTTC
>TRBD2|TRBJ2-1|TRBV6-2/TRBV6-3|.
CASSQGLAGTYNEQFF
TGTGCCAGCAGCCAGGGACTAGCGGGAACCTACAATGAGCAGTTCTTC
>TRBD1|TRBJ1-4|TRBV3-1/TRBV3-2|.
CASRAQGGGEKLFF
TGTGCCAGCAGGGCTCAGGGGGGAGGTGAAAAACTGTTTTTT
>.|TRBJ1-5|TRBV27|.
CASSLIANQPQHF
TGTGCCAGCAGTTTAATAGCGAATCAGCCCCAGCATTTT
>TRBD1|TRBJ1-6|TRBV27|.
CASRFGQARGSPLHF
TGTGCCAGCAGGTTTGGACAGGCGAGGGGTTCACCCCTCCACTTT
>.|TRBJ1-4|TRBV2|few
CASSRRGPKDGEKLFF
TGTGCCAGCAGCCGCAGGGGACCCAAGGATGGTGAAAAACTGTTTTTT
>.|TRBJ2-3|TRBV3-1/TRBV3-2|.
CASSQDWGLRGDTDTQYF
TGTGCCAGCAGCCAAGATTGGGGGCTCCGGGGAGACACAGATACGCAGTATTTT
>.|TRBJ2-7|TRBV30|.
CAWSVVPGNEQYF
TGTGCCTGGAGTGTTGTCCCGGGTAACGAGCAGTACTTC
>.|TRBJ2-7|TRBV18|once
CASSTGLKNYEQYF
TGTGCCAGCTCTACGGGACTGAAAAACTACGAGCAGTACTTC